This is a list of T cell receptor beta chains from one sample in a study of blood T cell repertoires in COVID-19. Generated by immunoSEQ multiplex PCR, the TCRdb table keeps only in-frame clones and is missing some. This table holds hundreds of thousands of clones, 70% to 90% found once. Sequenced: PBMCs or T cells enriched from blood (not recorded which). These TCRs come from a woman aged 25 to 39 who had recovered from COVID-19. CDR3s include the opening cysteine and the closing phenylalanine or tryptophan. D genes are given only for firm matches. Rows may omit the clone size; those that give it use once, few, many or a size class.

V	size	J	D	CDR3	DNA
TRBV7-3	-	TRBJ2-5	-	CASSPLGQSSQETQYF	TGTGCCAGCAGCCCATTGGGGCAGAGTTCTCAAGAGACCCAGTACTTC
TRBV30	-	TRBJ2-7	TRBD2	CAWSPGLGFSYEQYF	TGTGCCTGGAGTCCAGGACTAGGGTTCTCCTACGAGCAGTACTTC
TRBV15	-	TRBJ2-7	TRBD1	CATSRDRVGEQYF	TGTGCCACCAGCAGGGACAGGGTTGGAGAGCAGTACTTC
TRBV4-3	-	TRBJ2-1	-	CASSQGTGDDYNEQFF	TGCGCCAGCAGCCAAGGTACGGGAGATGACTACAATGAGCAGTTCTTC
TRBV11-2	-	TRBJ1-3	TRBD1	CASSSVDRANTIYF	TGTGCCAGCAGCTCAGTGGACAGGGCTAACACCATATATTTT
TRBV27	-	TRBJ2-7	TRBD2	CASSLRGGGRDLYYEQYF	TGTGCCAGCAGTTTACGGGGCGGCGGGAGGGATTTATACTACGAGCAGTACTTC
TRBV11-2	-	TRBJ2-1	-	CASSLDTSSYNEQFF	TGTGCCAGCAGCTTAGATACGAGCTCCTACAATGAGCAGTTCTTC
TRBV27	-	TRBJ2-7	-	CASRNPRAGRGYEQYF	TGTGCCAGCAGGAACCCCAGGGCAGGGAGGGGGTACGAGCAGTACTTC
TRBV30	-	TRBJ1-2	TRBD1	CAWTHLGQQTYTF	TGTGCCTGGACCCACTTGGGACAGCAAACCTACACCTTC
TRBV27	-	TRBJ1-2	-	CASSPTGNFGYTF	TGTGCCAGCAGTCCCACCGGGAATTTCGGCTACACCTTC
TRBV7-3	-	TRBJ1-2	TRBD1	CASSPRQGNYGYTF	TGTGCCAGCAGCCCCCGACAGGGGAACTATGGCTACACCTTC
TRBV6-5	-	TRBJ1-1	TRBD1	CASRTDRGPAEAFF	TGTGCCAGCAGGACTGACAGGGGACCGGCTGAAGCTTTCTTT
TRBV5-4	-	TRBJ1-1	-	CASSDAGLGTEAFF	TGTGCCAGCAGCGATGCCGGTCTTGGCACTGAAGCTTTCTTT
TRBV9	-	TRBJ2-5	-	CASSVSGGKETQYF	TGTGCCAGCAGCGTCTCAGGGGGGAAGGAGACCCAGTACTTC
TRBV6-5	-	TRBJ1-6	-	CASSYSGGRQGPLHF	TGTGCCAGCAGTTACTCGGGGGGACGCCAGGGACCCCTCCACTTT
TRBV28	-	TRBJ1-2	-	CASSLRTVDGYTF	TGTGCCAGCAGTTTACGGACTGTAGATGGCTACACCTTC
TRBV11-2	-	TRBJ2-2	-	CASSLSFVGELFF	TGTGCCAGCAGCCTCTCGTTTGTTGGGGAGCTGTTTTTT
TRBV18	-	TRBJ1-2	-	CASSLQGGSYTF	TGTGCCAGCTCACTGCAAGGGGGAAGCTACACCTTC
TRBV2	-	TRBJ2-7	TRBD1	CASSEPDGQDSYEQYF	TGTGCCAGCAGTGAACCGGACGGACAGGATTCCTACGAGCAGTACTTC
TRBV12-3/TRBV12-4	-	TRBJ1-2	-	CASSSRLHGYTF	TGTGCCAGCAGTTCCAGGCTTCATGGCTACACCTTC
TRBV5-4	few	TRBJ1-1	TRBD1	CASSLGSGGTEAFF	TGTGCCAGCAGCTTGGGTTCAGGGGGGACTGAAGCTTTCTTT
TRBV2	once	TRBJ2-2	TRBD2	CASSGLAGGPSGELFF	TGTGCCAGCAGCGGACTAGCGGGAGGGCCAAGCGGGGAGCTGTTTTTT
TRBV6-5	-	TRBJ1-2	-	CASSYRGGDYGYTF	TGTGCCAGCAGTTACCGAGGAGGGGACTATGGCTACACCTTC
TRBV5-1	-	TRBJ2-5	TRBD2	CASNPGGLAGYHQETQYF	TGCGCCAGCAACCCGGGGGGACTAGCGGGATATCACCAAGAGACCCAGTACTTC
TRBV28	-	TRBJ2-7	TRBD1	CASSFKDRGYEQYF	TGTGCCAGCAGTTTCAAAGACAGGGGATACGAGCAGTACTTC
TRBV4-1	-	TRBJ1-5	TRBD1	CASSHRDRGDQPQHF	TGCGCCAGCAGCCACCGGGACAGGGGTGATCAGCCCCAGCATTTT
TRBV28	-	TRBJ1-1	-	CASSNPRVGNTEAFF	TGTGCCAGCAGTAACCCCAGGGTGGGGAACACTGAAGCTTTCTTT
TRBV4-1	-	TRBJ2-5	-	CASSQAQAGGSETQYF	TGCGCCAGCAGCCAAGCGCAGGCAGGGGGGTCGGAGACCCAGTACTTC
TRBV29-1	-	TRBJ1-3	TRBD1	CSGGQGHTIYF	TGCAGCGGGGGACAGGGGCACACCATATATTTT
TRBV28	-	TRBJ2-1	-	CASRRNLGNEQFF	TGTGCCAGCAGGCGCAATCTTGGCAATGAGCAGTTCTTC
TRBV2	few	TRBJ2-2	-	CASGPGAGGVTGELFF	TGTGCCAGCGGCCCCGGAGCCGGGGGTGTAACCGGGGAGCTGTTTTTT
TRBV5-1	-	TRBJ2-6	TRBD2	CASSHGLEGSGANVLTF	TGCGCCAGCTCCCACGGACTAGAGGGTTCTGGGGCCAACGTCCTGACTTTC
TRBV19	few	TRBJ1-1	-	CATQMGANMNTEAFF	TGTGCCACCCAAATGGGGGCAAACATGAACACTGAAGCTTTCTTT
TRBV10-3	-	TRBJ2-5	-	CAISEENRETQYF	TGTGCCATCAGTGAGGAAAACAGAGAGACCCAGTACTTC
TRBV29-1	-	TRBJ2-2	TRBD2	CSVALAGGPVTGELFF	TGCAGCGTTGCACTAGCGGGAGGGCCGGTCACCGGGGAGCTGTTTTTT
TRBV19	-	TRBJ2-3	-	CASSTLSRTDTQYF	TGTGCCAGTAGTACCCTCTCTAGGACAGATACGCAGTATTTT
TRBV5-1	-	TRBJ2-7	TRBD1	CASSRDRVNEQYF	TGCGCCAGCAGCCGGGACAGGGTGAACGAGCAGTACTTC
TRBV7-9	-	TRBJ2-7	-	CASSRLGGPSYEQYF	TGTGCCAGCAGCCGCTTGGGGGGGCCCTCCTACGAGCAGTACTTC
TRBV11-2	-	TRBJ1-1	-	CASSYRQEMNTEAFF	TGTGCCAGCAGCTACCGACAGGAGATGAACACTGAAGCTTTCTTT
TRBV5-1	-	TRBJ1-2	TRBD1	CASSDRTGSYGYTF	TGCGCCAGCAGCGATAGGACAGGGAGTTATGGCTACACCTTC
TRBV5-1	-	TRBJ2-2	TRBD2	CASSLMLAGVYGTGELFF	TGCGCCAGCAGCTTGATGCTAGCGGGAGTTTATGGCACCGGGGAGCTGTTTTTT
TRBV7-2	-	TRBJ1-5	-	CASSLGTDQPQHF	TGTGCCAGCAGCTTGGGGACTGATCAGCCCCAGCATTTT
TRBV5-1	once	TRBJ2-1	TRBD2	CASSPTSGSSYNEQFF	TGCGCCAGCAGCCCGACTAGCGGGAGCTCCTACAATGAGCAGTTCTTC
TRBV18	-	TRBJ2-7	-	CASSPFSSSYEQYF	TGTGCCAGCTCACCCTTTTCCAGCTCCTACGAGCAGTACTTC
TRBV7-2	-	TRBJ1-2	-	CASSLGLIGGVLNGYTF	TGTGCCAGCAGCTTAGGTCTAATTGGGGGCGTCCTTAATGGCTACACCTTC
TRBV12-3/TRBV12-4	-	TRBJ2-1	-	CASSPGTPYEQFF	TGTGCCAGCAGTCCGGGGACTCCGTATGAGCAGTTCTTC
TRBV27	-	TRBJ1-2	-	CASSLSAGWDYGYTF	TGTGCCAGCAGTTTATCGGCGGGCTGGGACTATGGCTACACCTTC
TRBV9	-	TRBJ2-4	TRBD2	CASSASGGANIQYF	TGTGCCAGCAGCGCTAGCGGGGGGGCCAACATTCAGTACTTC
TRBV19	-	TRBJ1-5	-	CASSIVWGKARQPQHF	TGTGCCAGTAGTATAGTTTGGGGCAAAGCCCGACAGCCCCAGCATTTT
TRBV5-1	-	TRBJ1-3	-	CASSSSPGGGNTIYF	TGCGCCAGCAGCTCATCCCCGGGAGGAGGAAACACCATATATTTT
TRBV7-9	-	TRBJ1-5	-	CASSLSGFSPQHF	TGTGCCAGCAGTCTATCAGGTTTTTCTCCCCAGCATTTT
TRBV7-2	-	TRBJ2-6	-	CASSLVSSGANVLTF	TGTGCCAGCAGCTTAGTCAGCTCTGGGGCCAACGTCCTGACTTTC